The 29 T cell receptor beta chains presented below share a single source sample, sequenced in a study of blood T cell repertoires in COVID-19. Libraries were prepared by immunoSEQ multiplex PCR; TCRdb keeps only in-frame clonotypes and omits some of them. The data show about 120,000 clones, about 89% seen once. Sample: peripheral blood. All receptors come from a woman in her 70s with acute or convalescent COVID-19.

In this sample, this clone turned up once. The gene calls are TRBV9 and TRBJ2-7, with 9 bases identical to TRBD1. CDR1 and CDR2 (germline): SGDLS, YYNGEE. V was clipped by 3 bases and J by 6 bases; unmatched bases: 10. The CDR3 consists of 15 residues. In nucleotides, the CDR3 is TGTGCCAGCAGCGCCCCGGGACAGGGCTCTAGCGAGCAGTACTTC. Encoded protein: CASSAPGQGSSEQYF.

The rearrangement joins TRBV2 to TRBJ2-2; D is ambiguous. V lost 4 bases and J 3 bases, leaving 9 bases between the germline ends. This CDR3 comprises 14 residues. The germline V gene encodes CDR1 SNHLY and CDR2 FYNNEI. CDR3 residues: CASSVFDYTGELFF. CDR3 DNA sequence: TGTGCCAGCAGTGTCTTCGACTACACCGGGGAGCTGTTTTTT.

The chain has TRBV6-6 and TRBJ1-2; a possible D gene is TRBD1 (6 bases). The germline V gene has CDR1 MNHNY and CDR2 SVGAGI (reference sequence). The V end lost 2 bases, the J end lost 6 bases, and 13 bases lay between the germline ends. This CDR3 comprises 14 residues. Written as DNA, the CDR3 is TGTGCCAGCAGTTACGCGACAGGCTACCATGGCTACACCTTC. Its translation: CASSYATGYHGYTF.

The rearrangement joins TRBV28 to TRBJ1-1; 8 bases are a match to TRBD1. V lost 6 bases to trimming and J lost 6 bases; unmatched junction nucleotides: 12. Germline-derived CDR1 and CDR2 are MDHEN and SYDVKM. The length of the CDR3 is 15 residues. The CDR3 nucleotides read TGTGCCAGCAGCTTCACAGGGGGTTGGTCCCCTGAAGCTTTCTTT. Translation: CASSFTGGWSPEAFF.

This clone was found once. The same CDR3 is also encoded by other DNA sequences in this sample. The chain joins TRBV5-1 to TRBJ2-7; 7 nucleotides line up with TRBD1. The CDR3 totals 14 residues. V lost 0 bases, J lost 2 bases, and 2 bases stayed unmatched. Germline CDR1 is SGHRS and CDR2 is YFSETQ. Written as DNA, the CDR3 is TGCGCCAGCAGCTTGGGGGACAGAACCTACGAGCAGTACTTC. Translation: CASSLGDRTYEQYF. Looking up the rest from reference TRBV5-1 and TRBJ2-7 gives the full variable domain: KAGVTQTPRYLIKTRGQQVTLSCSPISGHRSVSWYQQTPGQGLQFLFEYFSETQRNKGNFPGRFSGRQFSNSRSEMNVSTLELGDSALYLCASSLGDRTYEQYFGPGTRLTVT.

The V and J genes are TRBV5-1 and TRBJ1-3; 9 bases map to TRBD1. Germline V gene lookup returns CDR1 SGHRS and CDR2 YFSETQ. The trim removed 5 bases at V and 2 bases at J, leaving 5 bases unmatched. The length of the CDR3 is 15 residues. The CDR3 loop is CASRRGQGAGNTIYF. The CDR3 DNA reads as TGCGCCAGCAGGAGGGGACAGGGTGCTGGAAACACCATATATTTT.

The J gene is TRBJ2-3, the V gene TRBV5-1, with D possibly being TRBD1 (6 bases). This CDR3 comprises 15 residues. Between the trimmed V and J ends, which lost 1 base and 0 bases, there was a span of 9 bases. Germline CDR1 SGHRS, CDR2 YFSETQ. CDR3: CASSLLGQSTDTQYF. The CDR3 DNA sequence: TGCGCCAGCAGCTTGTTGGGACAAAGCACAGATACGCAGTATTTT.

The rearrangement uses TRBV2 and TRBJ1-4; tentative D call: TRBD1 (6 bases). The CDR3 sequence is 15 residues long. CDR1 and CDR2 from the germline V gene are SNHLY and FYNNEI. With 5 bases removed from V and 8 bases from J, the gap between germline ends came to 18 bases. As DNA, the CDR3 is TGTGCCAGCAGTAAAACAGGGTCGAGGGGAGAAAAACTGTTTTTT. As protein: CASSKTGSRGEKLFF. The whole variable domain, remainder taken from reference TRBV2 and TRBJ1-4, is EPEVTQTPSHQVTQMGQEVILRCVPISNHLYFYWYRQILGQKVEFLVSFYNNEISEKSEIFDDQFSVERPDGSNFTLKIRSTKLEDSAMYFCASSKTGSRGEKLFFGSGTQLSVL.

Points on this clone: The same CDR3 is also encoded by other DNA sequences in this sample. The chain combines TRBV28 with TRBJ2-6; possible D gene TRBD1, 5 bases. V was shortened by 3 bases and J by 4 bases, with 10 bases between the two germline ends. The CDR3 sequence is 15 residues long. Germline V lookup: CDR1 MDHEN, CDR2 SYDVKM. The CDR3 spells CASSFLGPGANVLTF. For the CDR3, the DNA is TGTGCCAGCAGTTTTTTGGGGCCCGGGGCCAACGTCCTGACTTTC.

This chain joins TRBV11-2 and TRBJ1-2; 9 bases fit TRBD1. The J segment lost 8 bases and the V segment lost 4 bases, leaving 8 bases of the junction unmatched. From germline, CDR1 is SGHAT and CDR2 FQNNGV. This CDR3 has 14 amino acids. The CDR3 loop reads CASSWDRDVGGYTF. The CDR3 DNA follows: TGTGCCAGCAGCTGGGACAGGGATGTAGGGGGCTACACCTTC.

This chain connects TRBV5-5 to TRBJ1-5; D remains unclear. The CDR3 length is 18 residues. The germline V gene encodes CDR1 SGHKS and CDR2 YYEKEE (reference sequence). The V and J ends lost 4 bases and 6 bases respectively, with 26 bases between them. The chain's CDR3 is CASSPTAMSSGFPQPQHF. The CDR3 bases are TGTGCCAGCAGCCCAACAGCCATGTCCTCCGGCTTCCCTCAGCCCCAGCATTTT.

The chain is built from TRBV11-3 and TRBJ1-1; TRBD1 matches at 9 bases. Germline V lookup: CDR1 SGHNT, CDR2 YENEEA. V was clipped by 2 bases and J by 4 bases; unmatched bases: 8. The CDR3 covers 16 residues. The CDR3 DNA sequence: TGTGCCAGCAGCTTACTACAGGGGGCCGGCGTCACTGAAGCTTTCTTT. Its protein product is CASSLLQGAGVTEAFF.

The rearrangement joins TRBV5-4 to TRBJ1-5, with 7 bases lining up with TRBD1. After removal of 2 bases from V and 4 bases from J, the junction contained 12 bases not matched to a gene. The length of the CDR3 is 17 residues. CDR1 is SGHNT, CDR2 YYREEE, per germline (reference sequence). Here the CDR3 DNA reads TGTGCCAGCAGCTTTGGGGGACAGAGGGGTGTAAATCAGCCCCAGCATTTT. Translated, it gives CASSFGGQRGVNQPQHF.

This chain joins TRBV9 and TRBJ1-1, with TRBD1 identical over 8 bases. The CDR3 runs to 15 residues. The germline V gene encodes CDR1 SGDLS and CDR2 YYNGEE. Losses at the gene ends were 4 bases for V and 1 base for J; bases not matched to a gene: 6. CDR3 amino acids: CASSPRQGSNTEAFF. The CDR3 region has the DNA TGTGCCAGCAGCCCCAGACAGGGGTCGAACACTGAAGCTTTCTTT.

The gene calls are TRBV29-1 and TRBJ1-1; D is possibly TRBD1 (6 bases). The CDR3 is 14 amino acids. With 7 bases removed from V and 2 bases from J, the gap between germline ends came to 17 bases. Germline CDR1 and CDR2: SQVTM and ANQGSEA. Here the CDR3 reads CSALGSQGNTEAFF. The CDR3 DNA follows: TGCAGCGCTTTAGGGTCACAGGGAAACACTGAAGCTTTCTTT.

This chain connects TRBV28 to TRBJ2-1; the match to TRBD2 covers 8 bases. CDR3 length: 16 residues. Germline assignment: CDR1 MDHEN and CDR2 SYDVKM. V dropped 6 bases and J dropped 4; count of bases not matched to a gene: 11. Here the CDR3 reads CASRSGGAVSYNEQFF. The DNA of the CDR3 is TGTGCCAGCAGATCCGGGGGGGCCGTGAGTTACAATGAGCAGTTCTTC.

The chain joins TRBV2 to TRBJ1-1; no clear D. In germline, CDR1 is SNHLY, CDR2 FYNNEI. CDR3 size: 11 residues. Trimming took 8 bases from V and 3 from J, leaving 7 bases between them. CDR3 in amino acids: CASAGYTEAFF. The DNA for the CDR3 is TGTGCCAGCGCGGGTTACACTGAAGCTTTCTTT. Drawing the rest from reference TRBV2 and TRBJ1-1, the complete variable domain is EPEVTQTPSHQVTQMGQEVILRCVPISNHLYFYWYRQILGQKVEFLVSFYNNEISEKSEIFDDQFSVERPDGSNFTLKIRSTKLEDSAMYFCASAGYTEAFFGQGTRLTVV.

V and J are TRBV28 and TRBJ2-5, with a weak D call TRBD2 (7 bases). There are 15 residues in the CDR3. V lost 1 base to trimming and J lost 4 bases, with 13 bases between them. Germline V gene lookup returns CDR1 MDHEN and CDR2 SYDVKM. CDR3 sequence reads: CASSLSGGGRETQYF. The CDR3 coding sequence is TGTGCCAGCAGTTTATCCGGCGGGGGCCGAGAGACCCAGTACTTC.

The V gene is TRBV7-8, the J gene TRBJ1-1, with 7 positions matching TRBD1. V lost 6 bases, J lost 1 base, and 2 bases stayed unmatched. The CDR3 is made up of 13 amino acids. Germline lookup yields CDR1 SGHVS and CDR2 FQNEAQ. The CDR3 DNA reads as TGTGCCAGCAGGAGGACAGGGAACACTGAAGCTTTCTTT. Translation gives CASRRTGNTEAFF.

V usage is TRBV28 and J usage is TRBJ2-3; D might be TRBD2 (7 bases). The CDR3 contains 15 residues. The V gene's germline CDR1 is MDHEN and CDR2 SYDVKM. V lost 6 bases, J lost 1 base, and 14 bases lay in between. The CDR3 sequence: CASSHPGGGTDTQYF. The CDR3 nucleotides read TGTGCCAGCAGCCACCCGGGGGGCGGCACAGATACGCAGTATTTT.

Here the CDR3 DNA reads TGTGCCAGTAAACAGGAGTACTATGGCTACACCTTC. This codes for CASKQEYYGYTF. The J gene is TRBJ1-2, the V gene TRBV19; tentatively, D is TRBD1 (5 bases). Trimming took 7 bases from V and 3 from J, leaving 9 bases between them. The CDR3 consists of 12 residues. Germline values: CDR1 LNHDA, CDR2 SQIVND (reference sequence).

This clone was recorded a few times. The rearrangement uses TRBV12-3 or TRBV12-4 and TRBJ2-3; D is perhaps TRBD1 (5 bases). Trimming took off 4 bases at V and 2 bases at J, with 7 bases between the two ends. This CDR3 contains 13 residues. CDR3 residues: CASSSQDTDTQYF. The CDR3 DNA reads TGTGCCAGCAGTTCACAGGACACAGATACGCAGTATTTT.

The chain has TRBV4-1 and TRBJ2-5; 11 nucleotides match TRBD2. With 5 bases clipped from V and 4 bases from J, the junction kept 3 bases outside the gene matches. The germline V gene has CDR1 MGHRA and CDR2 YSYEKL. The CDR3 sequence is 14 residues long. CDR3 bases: TGCGCCAGCAGCAGGACTAGCGGGCTAGAGACCCAGTACTTC. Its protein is CASSRTSGLETQYF.

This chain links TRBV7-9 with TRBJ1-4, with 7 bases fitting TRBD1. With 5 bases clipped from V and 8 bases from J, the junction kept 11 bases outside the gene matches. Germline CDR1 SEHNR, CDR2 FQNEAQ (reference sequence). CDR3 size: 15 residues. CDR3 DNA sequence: TGTGCCAGCAGCCCTACGGACAGGTGGGACGAAAAACTGTTTTTT. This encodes CASSPTDRWDEKLFF.

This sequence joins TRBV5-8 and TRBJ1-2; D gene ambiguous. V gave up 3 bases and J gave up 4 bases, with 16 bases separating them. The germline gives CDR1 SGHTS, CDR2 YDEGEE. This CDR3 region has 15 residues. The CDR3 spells CASSSSTVAAYGYTF. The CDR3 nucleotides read TGTGCCAGCAGCTCCTCGACTGTGGCGGCCTATGGCTACACCTTC. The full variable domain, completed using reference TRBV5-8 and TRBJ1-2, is EAGVTQSPTHLIKTRGQQATLRCSPISGHTSVYWYQQALGLGLQFLLWYDEGEERNRGNFPPRFSGRQFPNYSSELNVNALELEDSALYLCASSSSTVAAYGYTFGSGTRLTVV.

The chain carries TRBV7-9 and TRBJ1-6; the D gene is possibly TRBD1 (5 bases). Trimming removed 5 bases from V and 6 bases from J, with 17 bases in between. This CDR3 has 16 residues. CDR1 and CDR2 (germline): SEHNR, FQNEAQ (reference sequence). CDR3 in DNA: TGTGCCAGCAGCCCGAGTAGGCGGCAGGGTAATTCACCCCTCCACTTT. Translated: CASSPSRRQGNSPLHF.

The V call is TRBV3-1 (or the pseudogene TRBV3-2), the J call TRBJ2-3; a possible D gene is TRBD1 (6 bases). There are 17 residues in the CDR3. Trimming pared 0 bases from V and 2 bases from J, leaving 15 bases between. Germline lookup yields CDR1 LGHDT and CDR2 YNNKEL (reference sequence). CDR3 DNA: TGTGCCAGCAGCCAAGATTCAGGGGATTGGAACACAGATACGCAGTATTTT. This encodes CASSQDSGDWNTDTQYF.

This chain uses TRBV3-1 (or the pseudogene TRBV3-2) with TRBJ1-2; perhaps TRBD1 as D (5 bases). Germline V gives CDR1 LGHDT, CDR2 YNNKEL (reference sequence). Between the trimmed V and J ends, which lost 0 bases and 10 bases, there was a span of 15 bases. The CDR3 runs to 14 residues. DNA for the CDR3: TGTGCCAGCAGCCAAGAGATTACCAGGGTGGACTACACCTTC. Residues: CASSQEITRVDYTF.

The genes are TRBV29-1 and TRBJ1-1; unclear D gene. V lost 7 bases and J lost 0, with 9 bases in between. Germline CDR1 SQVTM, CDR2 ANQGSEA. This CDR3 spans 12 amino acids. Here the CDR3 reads CSGRVMNTEAFF. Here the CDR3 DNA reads TGCAGCGGACGGGTTATGAACACTGAAGCTTTCTTT.